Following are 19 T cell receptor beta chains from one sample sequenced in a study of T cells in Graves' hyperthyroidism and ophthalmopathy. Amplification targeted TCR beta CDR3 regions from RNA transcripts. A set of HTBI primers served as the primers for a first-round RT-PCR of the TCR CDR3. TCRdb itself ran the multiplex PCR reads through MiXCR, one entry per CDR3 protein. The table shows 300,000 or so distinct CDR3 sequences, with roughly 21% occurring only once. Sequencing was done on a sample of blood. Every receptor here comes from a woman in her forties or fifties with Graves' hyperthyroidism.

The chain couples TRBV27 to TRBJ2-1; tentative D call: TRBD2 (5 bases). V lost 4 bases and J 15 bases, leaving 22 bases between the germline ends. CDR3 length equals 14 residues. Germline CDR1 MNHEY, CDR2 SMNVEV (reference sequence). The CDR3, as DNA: TGTGCCAGCAGTTCCCGTTCATACGGGATGGTTTTGTTCTTC. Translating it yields CASSSRSYGMVLFF.

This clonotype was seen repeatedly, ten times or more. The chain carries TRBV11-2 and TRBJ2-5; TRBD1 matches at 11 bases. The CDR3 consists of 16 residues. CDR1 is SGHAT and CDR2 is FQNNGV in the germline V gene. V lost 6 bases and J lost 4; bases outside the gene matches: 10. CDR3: CASSYLGQGGRETQYF. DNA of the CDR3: TGTGCCAGCAGTTACTTGGGACAGGGGGGGCGAGAGACCCAGTACTTC.

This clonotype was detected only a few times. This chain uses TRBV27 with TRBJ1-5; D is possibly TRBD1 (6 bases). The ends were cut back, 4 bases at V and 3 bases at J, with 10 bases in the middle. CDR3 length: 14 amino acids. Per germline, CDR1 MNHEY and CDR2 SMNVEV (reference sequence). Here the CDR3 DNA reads TGTGCCAGCAGTTGGAACAGGGCCAATCAGCCCCAGCATTTT. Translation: CASSWNRANQPQHF.

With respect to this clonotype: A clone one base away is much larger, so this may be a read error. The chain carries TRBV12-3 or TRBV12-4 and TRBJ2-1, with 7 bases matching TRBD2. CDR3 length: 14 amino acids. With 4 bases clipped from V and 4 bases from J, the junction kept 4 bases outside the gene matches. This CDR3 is CASSSGLPYNEQFF. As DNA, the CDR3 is TGTGCCAGCAGTTCGGGACTACCTTACAATGAGCAGTTCTTC.

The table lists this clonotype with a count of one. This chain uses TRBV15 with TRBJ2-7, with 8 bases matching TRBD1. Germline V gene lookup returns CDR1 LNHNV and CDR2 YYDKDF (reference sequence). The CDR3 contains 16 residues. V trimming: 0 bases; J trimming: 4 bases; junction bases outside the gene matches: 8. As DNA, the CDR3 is TGTGCCACCAGCAGAGATGATAGGACAGGGCAGTACGAGCAGTACTTC. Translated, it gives CATSRDDRTGQYEQYF.

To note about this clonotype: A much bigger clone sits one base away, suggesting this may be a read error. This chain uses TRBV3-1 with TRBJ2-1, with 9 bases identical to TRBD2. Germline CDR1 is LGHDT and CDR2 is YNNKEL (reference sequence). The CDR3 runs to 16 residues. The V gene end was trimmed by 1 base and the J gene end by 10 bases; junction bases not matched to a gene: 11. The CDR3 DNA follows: TGTGCCAGCAGCCAAGGAGGTGGGATAGCGGGAGCCGAGCAGTTCTTC. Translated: CASSQGGGIAGAEQFF.

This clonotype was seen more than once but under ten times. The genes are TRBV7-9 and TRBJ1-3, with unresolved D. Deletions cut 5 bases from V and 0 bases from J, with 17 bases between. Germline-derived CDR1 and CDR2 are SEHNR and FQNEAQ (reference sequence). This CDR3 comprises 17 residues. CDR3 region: CASSQHLRGFSGNTIYF. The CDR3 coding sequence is TGTGCCAGCAGCCAACATCTCAGAGGATTCTCTGGAAACACCATATATTTT.

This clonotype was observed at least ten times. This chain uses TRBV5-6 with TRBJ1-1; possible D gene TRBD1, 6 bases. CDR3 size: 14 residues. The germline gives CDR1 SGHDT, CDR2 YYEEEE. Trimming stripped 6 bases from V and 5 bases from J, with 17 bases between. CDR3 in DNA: TGTGCCAGCACCCTTACAGGGCGCGGAACTGAAGCTTTCTTT. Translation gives CASTLTGRGTEAFF. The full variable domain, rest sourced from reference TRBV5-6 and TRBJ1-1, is DAGVTQSPTHLIKTRGQQVTLRCSPKSGHDTVSWYQQALGQGPQFIFQYYEEEERQRGNFPDRFSGHQFPNYSSELNVNALLLGDSALYLCASTLTGRGTEAFFGQGTRLTVV.

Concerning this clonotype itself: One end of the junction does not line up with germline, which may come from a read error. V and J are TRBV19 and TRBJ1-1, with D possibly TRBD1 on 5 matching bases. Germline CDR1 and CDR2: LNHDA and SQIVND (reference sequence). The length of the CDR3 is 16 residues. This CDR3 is CTSSTYSGRINTEAFF. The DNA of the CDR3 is TGTACCAGTAGTACTTACTCGGGACGGATAAACACTGAAGCTTTCTTT.

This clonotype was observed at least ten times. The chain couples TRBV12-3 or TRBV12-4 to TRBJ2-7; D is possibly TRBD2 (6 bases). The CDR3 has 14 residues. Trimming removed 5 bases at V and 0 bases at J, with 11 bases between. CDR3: CASSDTGSSYEQYF. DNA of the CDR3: TGTGCCAGCAGTGATACCGGGAGCTCCTACGAGCAGTACTTC.

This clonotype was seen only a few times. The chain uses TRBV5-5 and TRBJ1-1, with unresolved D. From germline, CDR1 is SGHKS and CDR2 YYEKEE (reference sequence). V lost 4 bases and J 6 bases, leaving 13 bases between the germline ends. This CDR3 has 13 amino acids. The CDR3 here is CASSPSRFPEAFF. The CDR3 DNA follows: TGTGCCAGCAGCCCCTCGCGGTTCCCTGAAGCTTTCTTT.

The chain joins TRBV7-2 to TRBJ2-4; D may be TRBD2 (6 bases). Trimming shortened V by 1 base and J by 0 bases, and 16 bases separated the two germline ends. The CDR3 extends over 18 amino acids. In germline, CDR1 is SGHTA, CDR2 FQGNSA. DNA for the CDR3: TGTGCCAGCAGCTTAGGGGCGCGGGGAACCCTAGCCAAAAACATTCAGTACTTC. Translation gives CASSLGARGTLAKNIQYF.

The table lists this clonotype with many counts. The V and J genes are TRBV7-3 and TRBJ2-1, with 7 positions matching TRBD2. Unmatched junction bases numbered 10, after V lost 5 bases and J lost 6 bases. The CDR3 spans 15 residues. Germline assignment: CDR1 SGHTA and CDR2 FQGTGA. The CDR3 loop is CASSLSGQYTNEQFF. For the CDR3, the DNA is TGTGCCAGCAGCCTTAGCGGGCAGTATACCAATGAGCAGTTCTTC.

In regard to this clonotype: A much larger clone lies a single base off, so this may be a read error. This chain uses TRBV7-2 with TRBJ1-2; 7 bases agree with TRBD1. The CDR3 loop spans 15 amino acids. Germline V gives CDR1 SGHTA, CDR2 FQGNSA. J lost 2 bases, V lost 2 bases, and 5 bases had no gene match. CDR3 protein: CASSLLGGENYGYTF. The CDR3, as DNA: TGTGCCAGCAGCTTACTAGGGGGCGAGAACTATGGCTACACCTTC.

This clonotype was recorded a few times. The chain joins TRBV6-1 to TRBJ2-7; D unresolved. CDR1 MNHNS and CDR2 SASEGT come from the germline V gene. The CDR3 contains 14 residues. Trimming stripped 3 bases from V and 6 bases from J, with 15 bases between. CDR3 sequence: CASSDFPGPTEQYF. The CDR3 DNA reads TGTGCCAGCAGTGATTTTCCTGGACCTACCGAGCAGTACTTC.

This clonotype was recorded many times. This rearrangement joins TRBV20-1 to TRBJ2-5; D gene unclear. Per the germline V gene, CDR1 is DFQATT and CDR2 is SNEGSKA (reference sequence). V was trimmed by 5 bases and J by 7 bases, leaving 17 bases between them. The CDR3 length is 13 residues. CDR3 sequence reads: CSASGPGEGTQYF. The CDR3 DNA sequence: TGCAGTGCTTCGGGCCCTGGCGAAGGGACCCAGTACTTC.

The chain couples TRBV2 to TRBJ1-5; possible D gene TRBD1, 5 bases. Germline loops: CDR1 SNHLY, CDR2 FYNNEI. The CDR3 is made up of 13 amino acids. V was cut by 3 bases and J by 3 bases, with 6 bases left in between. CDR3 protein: CASSDRVNQPQHF. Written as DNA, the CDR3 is TGTGCCAGCAGTGACAGGGTCAATCAGCCCCAGCATTTT. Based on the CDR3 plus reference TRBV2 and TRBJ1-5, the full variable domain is EPEVTQTPSHQVTQMGQEVILRCVPISNHLYFYWYRQILGQKVEFLVSFYNNEISEKSEIFDDQFSVERPDGSNFTLKIRSTKLEDSAMYFCASSDRVNQPQHFGDGTRLSIL.

CDR3 amino acids: CASSPVAGGVGEQFF. The CDR3, as DNA: TGTGCCAGCAGCCCCGTAGCGGGGGGGGTCGGTGAGCAGTTCTTC. The V gene is TRBV28, the J gene TRBJ2-1, with 11 bases lining up with TRBD2. V lost 6 bases to trimming and J lost 9 bases; unmatched junction nucleotides: 10. The CDR3 length is 15 residues. Germline CDR1 and CDR2: MDHEN and SYDVKM.

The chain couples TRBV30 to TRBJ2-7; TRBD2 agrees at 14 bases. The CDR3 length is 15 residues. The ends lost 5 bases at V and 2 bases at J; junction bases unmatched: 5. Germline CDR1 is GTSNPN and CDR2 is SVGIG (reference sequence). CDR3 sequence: CAWGPGLAGAYEQYF. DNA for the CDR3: TGTGCCTGGGGTCCGGGACTAGCGGGGGCCTACGAGCAGTACTTC.